Following are 23 T cell receptor beta chains from one sample sequenced in a study of cytomegalovirus exposure and HLA in healthy donors. In the PCR, 60 Vbeta and 13 Jbeta primers were used. Sequencing used immunoSEQ multiplex PCR; TCRdb keeps in-frame clones, though not all of them. This table holds 150,000 to 200,000 clones, around 84% found once. Sequenced material: PBMCs. These receptors were collected from a man between 18 and 29 years old in good health and CMV-seronegative.

The chain couples TRBV6-5 to TRBJ2-1, with a weak D call TRBD2 (5 bases). CDR1 and CDR2 from the germline V gene are MNHEY and SVGAGI. The CDR3 consists of 14 residues. With 6 bases removed from V and 4 bases from J, the gap between germline ends came to 13 bases. In nucleotides, the CDR3 is TGTGCCAGCAGAAGGACTGGCGGATACAATGAGCAGTTCTTC. Amino acids: CASRRTGGYNEQFF.

The V and J genes are TRBV10-3 and TRBJ1-4; D gene ambiguous. This CDR3 region has 13 residues. Trimming took 6 bases from V and 11 from J, leaving 16 bases between them. CDR1 is ENHRY, CDR2 SYGVKD, per germline. The CDR3 nucleotides read TGTGCCATCAGCGAGGGAAAAGCGGGCAAACTGTTTTTT. It codes for CAISEGKAGKLFF.

The rearrangement joins TRBV5-6 to TRBJ1-3, with no clear D. Trimming left V 0 bases short and J 3 bases short, with 4 bases between. The CDR3 spans 13 residues. Germline values: CDR1 SGHDT, CDR2 YYEEEE. CDR3 protein: CASSLANGNTIYF. CDR3 DNA: TGTGCCAGCAGCTTGGCCAATGGAAACACCATATATTTT.

This clone was seen a single time. The rearrangement joins TRBV12-5 to TRBJ2-7; D is unresolved. Per germline, CDR1 LGHNT and CDR2 FRNRAP. V was pared by 6 bases and J by 0 bases, with 9 bases between. The length of the CDR3 is 13 residues. The CDR3 coding sequence is TGTGCTAGTGGGTTGTCAGGCTCCTACGAGCAGTACTTC. This encodes CASGLSGSYEQYF.

The gene calls are TRBV5-1 and TRBJ2-1, with 7 nucleotides matching TRBD2. Germline V CDR1 and CDR2: SGHRS, YFSETQ. The CDR3 spans 15 residues. J gave up 3 bases and V 0 bases, and 3 bases lay outside the gene matches. The CDR3 sequence: CASSLAGLGYNEQFF. DNA for the CDR3: TGCGCCAGCAGCTTGGCTGGACTAGGCTACAATGAGCAGTTCTTC.

The chain uses TRBV29-1 and TRBJ2-1; 10 positions agree with TRBD2. Germline lookup yields CDR1 SQVTM and CDR2 ANQGSEA. CDR3 length: 14 amino acids. V was pared by 8 bases and J by 3 bases, with 7 bases of the junction left unmatched. The CDR3 loop reads CSPILAGVYNEQFF. CDR3 coding DNA: TGCAGCCCTATCCTAGCGGGAGTCTACAATGAGCAGTTCTTC.

This clone was counted between two and nine times. The chain couples TRBV9 to TRBJ2-5; a possible D gene is TRBD2 (6 bases). CDR3 length: 15 residues. V shed 1 base and J shed 4 bases, with 14 bases lying between them. Germline V gene lookup returns CDR1 SGDLS and CDR2 YYNGEE. The CDR3 reads CASSVSVGGGETQYF. In DNA form, the CDR3 reads TGTGCCAGCAGCGTAAGTGTCGGGGGTGGAGAGACCCAGTACTTC.

The chain recombines TRBV2 with TRBJ2-2, with D tentatively TRBD1 (6 bases). Germline V gives CDR1 SNHLY, CDR2 FYNNEI. V gave up 6 bases and J gave up 4 bases, with 12 bases separating them. The length of the CDR3 is 14 residues. In DNA form, the CDR3 reads TGTGCCAGCAGCCGGACAGTGAGCACCGGGGAGCTGTTTTTT. Protein sequence: CASSRTVSTGELFF.

The chain is built from TRBV6-5 and TRBJ1-5; weak D call: TRBD1 (5 bases). Germline-derived CDR1 and CDR2 are MNHEY and SVGAGI. V lost 0 bases and J 6 bases, leaving 6 bases between the germline ends. The CDR3 has 13 residues. The CDR3 coding sequence is TGTGCCAGCAGTTACTCAAGGGGTCAGCCCCAGCATTTT. Translated: CASSYSRGQPQHF.

This chain connects TRBV5-1 to TRBJ2-1; 11 nucleotides agree with TRBD2. CDR1 SGHRS and CDR2 YFSETQ come from the germline V gene. V lost 4 bases and J lost 8; bases outside the gene matches: 14. The CDR3 is made up of 17 amino acids. In DNA form, the CDR3 reads TGCGCCAGCAGCCAATCCGGTAGCGGGGGGGCATTGGATGAGCAGTTCTTC. Residues: CASSQSGSGGALDEQFF.

The genes are TRBV5-4 and TRBJ2-1, with 9 bases fitting TRBD2. V dropped 4 bases and J dropped 4; count of bases not matched to a gene: 6. This CDR3 region has 15 residues. CDR1 and CDR2 from the germline V gene are SGHNT and YYREEE (reference sequence). CDR3 in DNA: TGTGCCAGCAGCCCCGCCAGCGGGGGGTACAATGAGCAGTTCTTC. It is translated as CASSPASGGYNEQFF.

The table lists this clone with a few counts. J is TRBJ1-4 and V is TRBV6-5; D is possibly TRBD1 (5 bases). Germline V gives CDR1 MNHEY, CDR2 SVGAGI. The CDR3 extends over 11 amino acids. V lost 10 bases to trimming and J lost 15 bases, with 18 bases between them. CDR3 coding DNA: TGTGCCATCGGCCCCAGGGATATGGTGTTTTTT. This encodes CAIGPRDMVFF.

The rearrangement joins TRBV7-9 to TRBJ2-1; unclear D gene. Germline loops: CDR1 SEHNR, CDR2 FQNEAQ (reference sequence). The CDR3 is made up of 14 amino acids. Trimming stripped 2 bases from V and 3 bases from J, with 8 bases between. The CDR3 nucleotides are TGTGCCAGCAGCTTACCAGGATACTACAATGAGCAGTTCTTC. It codes for CASSLPGYYNEQFF. The full variable domain, rest sourced from reference TRBV7-9 and TRBJ2-1, is DTGVSQNPRHKITKRGQNVTFRCDPISEHNRLYWYRQTLGQGPEFLTYFQNEAQLEKSRLLSDRFSAERPKGSFSTLEIQRTEQGDSAMYLCASSLPGYYNEQFFGPGTRLTVL.

The chain carries TRBV18 and TRBJ1-6; the D is unclear. Trimming stripped 1 base from V and 4 bases from J, with 11 bases between. Germline lookup yields CDR1 KGHSH and CDR2 LQKENI. The CDR3 runs to 16 residues. The CDR3 region has the DNA TGTGCCAGCTCACCACGCGACAATTTGTATAATTCACCCCTCCACTTT. This sequence encodes CASSPRDNLYNSPLHF.

This clone was picked up one time. The gene calls are TRBV6-5 and TRBJ2-5; tentatively, D is TRBD2 (7 bases). Germline CDR1 is MNHEY and CDR2 is SVGAGI. This CDR3 contains 11 residues. Deletions cut 6 bases from V and 8 bases from J, with 10 bases between. CDR3: CASSSGGTQYF. CDR3 DNA: TGTGCCAGCAGCTCGGGGGGCACCCAGTACTTC.

CDR3: CASSEALPWTSGYEQYF. The CDR3 coding sequence is TGTGCCAGCAGTGAAGCGCTTCCTTGGACTAGCGGCTACGAGCAGTACTTC. The rearrangement joins TRBV2 to TRBJ2-7; 10 bases align to TRBD2. The CDR3 length is 17 residues. Germline V CDR1 and CDR2: SNHLY, FYNNEI. V gave up 0 bases and J gave up 3 bases; unmatched junction bases: 8.

The V gene is TRBV7-3, the J gene TRBJ1-1, with 7 bases matching TRBD1. The CDR3 sequence is 13 residues long. V shed 2 bases and J 4 bases; nucleotides not matched to a gene: 1. Germline CDR1 is SGHTA and CDR2 is FQGTGA. CDR3 region: CASSLGDSTEAFF. As DNA, the CDR3 is TGTGCCAGCAGCTTAGGGGACAGCACTGAAGCTTTCTTT.

The J gene is TRBJ1-5, the V gene TRBV18, with 8 nucleotides matching TRBD1. Germline CDR1 reads KGHSH; CDR2 reads LQKENI. Losses at the gene ends were 5 bases for V and 7 bases for J; bases not matched to a gene: 4. The CDR3 has 13 amino acids. The CDR3 sequence: CASSDRGGQPQHF. Here the CDR3 DNA reads TGTGCCAGCTCAGACAGGGGCGGACAGCCCCAGCATTTT.

V is TRBV12-5 and J is TRBJ2-7; 11 bases agree with TRBD2. The germline gives CDR1 LGHNT, CDR2 FRNRAP. Trimming at V came to 0 bases and at J to 3 bases, leaving 10 bases not matched to a gene. The CDR3 consists of 18 residues. This CDR3 reads CASGLVWMGLAVHYEQYF. CDR3 bases: TGTGCTAGTGGTTTGGTATGGATGGGACTAGCGGTACACTACGAGCAGTACTTC.

This chain joins TRBV4-2 and TRBJ1-1; D is possibly TRBD1 (6 bases). This CDR3 has 15 amino acids. V gave up 0 bases and J gave up 4 bases, with 12 bases separating them. Germline V CDR1 and CDR2: LGHNA, YNFKEQ. The CDR3 DNA reads as TGTGCCAGCAGCCAAGACAGGACAGTACTCACTGAAGCTTTCTTT. Protein product: CASSQDRTVLTEAFF.

This clone was detected only a few times. The chain uses TRBV27 and TRBJ1-1; 7 positions agree with TRBD1. Germline V gene data show CDR1 as MNHEY and CDR2 as SMNVEV (reference sequence). The CDR3 runs 13 residues. The J segment lost 5 bases and the V segment lost 7 bases, leaving 7 bases of the junction unmatched. DNA for the CDR3: TGTGCCAGCAAGGCAGGGGGGAGGACTGAAGCTTTCTTT. Translating it yields CASKAGGRTEAFF.

This clone was picked up a small number of times. The chain couples TRBV2 to TRBJ2-1, with 7 bases identical to TRBD1. The V gene's germline CDR1 is SNHLY and CDR2 FYNNEI. The CDR3 loop spans 13 amino acids. V lost 9 bases and J lost 7; bases outside the gene matches: 9. DNA of the CDR3: TGTGCCAGTACCGGGACAGAGGTGAATGAGCAGTTCTTC. Its protein is CASTGTEVNEQFF.

This chain uses TRBV4-1 with TRBJ2-7; tentatively, D is TRBD2 (6 bases). CDR1 and CDR2 from the germline V gene are MGHRA and YSYEKL. V lost 4 bases to trimming and J lost 2 bases, with 18 bases between them. The CDR3 consists of 16 residues. As DNA, the CDR3 is TGCGCCAGCAGCCGAATACCGGGACTCGTGACCTACGAGCAGTACTTC. This codes for CASSRIPGLVTYEQYF.